These 30 T cell receptor beta chains were all obtained from the same sample, sequenced in a study of Graves' ophthalmopathy and Graves' hyperthyroidism. The sequenced template was RNA, covering the TCR beta CDR3 region. An opening RT-PCR round employed HTBI primers and preceded a second-round multiplex PCR. TCRdb reanalysed the multiplex PCR reads using MiXCR and keeps one entry per CDR3 protein. The table lists hundreds of thousands of distinct CDR3 sequences, over 20% of them singletons, with approximately 3.2% in the top ten. Source material: peripheral blood. The receptors originated from a woman aged 18 to 35 with stable Graves' hyperthyroidism.

This clonotype was recorded at least ten times. The rearrangement uses TRBV25-1 and TRBJ1-1; TRBD1 aligns across 10 bases. CDR1 and CDR2 from the germline V gene are MGHDK and SYGVNS. This CDR3 contains 16 residues. With 4 bases clipped from V and 4 bases from J, the junction kept 9 bases outside the gene matches. The CDR3 here is CASSAPRGDRGTEAFF. The CDR3 region has the DNA TGTGCCAGCAGTGCCCCTCGCGGGGACAGGGGCACTGAAGCTTTCTTT.

This clonotype was detected many times. This chain joins TRBV5-1 and TRBJ2-7; no clear D. CDR1 is SGHRS and CDR2 is YFSETQ in the germline V gene. The CDR3 sequence is 16 residues long. V was cut by 0 bases and J by 4 bases, with 17 bases left in between. Here the CDR3 reads CASSLAGRPSVYEQYF. In nucleotides, the CDR3 is TGCGCCAGCAGCTTGGCCGGACGGCCTTCCGTATACGAGCAGTACTTC.

In this sample, this clonotype turned up many times. The rearrangement uses TRBV12-3 or TRBV12-4 and TRBJ2-7, with D uncertain. With 1 base removed from V and 3 bases from J, the gap between germline ends came to 10 bases. The CDR3 spans 14 residues. The CDR3: CASSLGASDYEQYF. CDR3 DNA sequence: TGTGCCAGCAGTTTAGGGGCCAGCGACTACGAGCAGTACTTC.

This clonotype was picked up a small number of times. The CDR3, as DNA: TGTGCCAGCAGCCAAGTCGGGACAGTTGTCTCCTACGAGCAGTACTTC. It yields the protein CASSQVGTVVSYEQYF. The V gene is TRBV14, the J gene TRBJ2-7, with 7 bases fitting TRBD1. After removal of 1 base from V and 0 bases from J, the junction contained 6 bases not matched to a gene. CDR1 is SGHDN, CDR2 FVKESK, per germline. CDR3 length: 16 residues.

In this sample, this clonotype turned up many times. The rearrangement links TRBV7-6 to TRBJ1-1, with a possible D match to TRBD1 (6 bases). V was shortened by 1 base and J by 5 bases, with 14 bases between the two germline ends. The CDR3 has 15 amino acids. In germline, CDR1 is SGHVS, CDR2 FNYEAQ. The CDR3 sequence: CASSLDPQGITEAFF. The CDR3 region has the DNA TGTGCCAGCAGCTTAGACCCCCAGGGGATAACTGAAGCTTTCTTT.

This clonotype appeared many times. V and J are TRBV12-3 or TRBV12-4 and TRBJ2-7; D is tentatively TRBD1 or TRBD2 (5 bases each). CDR3 length: 14 residues. The V end lost 6 bases, the J end lost 3 bases, and 15 bases lay between the germline ends. The chain's CDR3 is CASRAGAELYEQYF. In nucleotides, the CDR3 is TGTGCCAGCAGAGCCGGGGCGGAGCTCTACGAGCAGTACTTC.

The chain links TRBV12-3 or TRBV12-4 to TRBJ2-7; D is ambiguous. V was pared by 3 bases and J by 3 bases, with 21 bases between. The length of the CDR3 is 17 residues. The DNA for the CDR3 is TGTGCCAGCAGTTTTGGGTACTCTCTACTTCGGAACTACGAGCAGTACTTC. Translating gives CASSFGYSLLRNYEQYF.

The V call is TRBV5-1, the J call TRBJ2-5; 8 bases agree with TRBD2. V lost 4 bases, J lost 5 bases, and 7 bases stayed unmatched. Germline values: CDR1 SGHRS, CDR2 YFSETQ. The CDR3 is 14 residues long. DNA for the CDR3: TGCGCCAGCAGCCCAGCGGGGGTAAAGGAGACCCAGTACTTC. Translating gives CASSPAGVKETQYF.

This clonotype was picked up many times. The V gene is TRBV27, the J gene TRBJ1-5, with D maybe TRBD1 (5 bases). The V end was cut by 6 bases, the J end by 5 bases, with 11 bases between. CDR1 is MNHEY, CDR2 SMNVEV, per germline (reference sequence). The CDR3 consists of 13 residues. The CDR3 spells CASSHRYDQPQHF. The CDR3 DNA reads as TGTGCCAGCAGCCACAGGTATGATCAGCCCCAGCATTTT.

This clonotype came up many times. V is TRBV19 and J is TRBJ2-7, with D perhaps TRBD2 (5 bases). The CDR3 loop spans 15 amino acids. CDR1 is LNHDA, CDR2 SQIVND, per germline (reference sequence). V was cut by 3 bases and J by 1 base, with 13 bases left in between. CDR3 DNA sequence: TGTGCCAGTAGTATCCTCCTTTCGGGGTCCTACGAGCAGTACTTC. Its translation: CASSILLSGSYEQYF.

This clonotype showed up many times. CDR3 sequence reads: CASSKQGFGRLGDEQYF. The CDR3 DNA reads as TGCGCCAGCAGCAAACAGGGGTTCGGGAGGCTCGGCGACGAGCAGTACTTC. The chain recombines TRBV5-1 with TRBJ2-7; D may correspond to TRBD1 or TRBD2 (7 bases each). The CDR3 totals 17 residues. Trimming took 4 bases from V and 5 from J, leaving 25 bases between them. Germline CDR1 and CDR2: SGHRS and YFSETQ.

This clonotype showed up many times. V gene TRBV30 combines with J gene TRBJ2-5; D is unresolved. The CDR3 has 11 amino acids. Germline loops: CDR1 GTSNPN, CDR2 SVGIG (reference sequence). The V gene lost 3 bases and the J gene lost 3 bases, with 5 bases spanning the gap. CDR3 coding DNA: TGTGCCTGGAGGACGAAAGAGACCCAGTACTTC. Residues: CAWRTKETQYF.

This clonotype appeared many times. The rearrangement joins TRBV12-3 or TRBV12-4 to TRBJ1-2; 11 bases agree with TRBD1. V was pared by 5 bases and J by 7 bases, with 6 bases of the junction left unmatched. The CDR3 covers 14 residues. The CDR3 reads CASSTGTGGSGYTF. The CDR3 coding sequence is TGTGCCAGCAGTACCGGGACAGGGGGATCTGGCTACACCTTC.

In this sample, this clonotype turned up many times. This may stem from a read error, because a much larger clone lies one nucleotide away. V is TRBV11-3 and J is TRBJ1-6; a weak D match, TRBD1 (5 bases). The length of the CDR3 is 13 residues. Germline assignment: CDR1 SGHNT and CDR2 YENEEA. The CDR3 spells CASSLGPGSHLHF. The CDR3 nucleotides read TGTGCCAGCAGCTTAGGCCCAGGGTCACACCTCCACTTT.

This clonotype was seen repeatedly, ten times or more. This chain links TRBV7-2 with TRBJ1-2, with 7 positions matching TRBD1. Trimming at V came to 5 bases and at J to 5 bases, leaving 11 bases not matched to a gene. In germline, CDR1 is SGHTA, CDR2 FQGNSA. The CDR3 runs 15 residues. Written as DNA, the CDR3 is TGTGCCAGCAGCGCGGGGCAGGGGGTCGTTTATGGCTACACCTTC. Translating gives CASSAGQGVVYGYTF.

This chain's CDR3 is CASSFHRGLGETQYF. CDR3 DNA sequence: TGTGCCAGCAGTTTCCACAGGGGGCTGGGGGAGACCCAGTACTTC. This sequence joins TRBV6-5 and TRBJ2-5, with TRBD1 identical over 9 bases. Trimming cost V 4 bases and J 5 bases; bases outside gene matches: 8. Germline V gene sequence: CDR1 MNHEY, CDR2 SVGAGI. CDR3 length: 15 residues.

This clonotype was counted at least ten times. V gene TRBV6-1 combines with J gene TRBJ1-5; 8 bases line up with TRBD1. CDR1 and CDR2 from the germline V gene are MNHNS and SASEGT. V shed 6 bases, J shed 7 bases, and the junction held 11 bases outside the gene matches. This CDR3 contains 15 residues. The DNA of the CDR3 is TGTGCCAGCAGCCCCTCCGGACAGGGTCCCCAGCCCCAGCATTTT. Encoded protein: CASSPSGQGPQPQHF.

In this sample, this clonotype turned up many times. The V gene is TRBV28, the J gene TRBJ1-2; 8 bases line up with TRBD1. This CDR3 is 13 amino acids long. The V and J ends lost 3 bases and 6 bases, in that order; junction bases with no gene match: 3. The germline V gene encodes CDR1 MDHEN and CDR2 SYDVKM. Here the CDR3 reads CASSLTRGHGYTF. The CDR3 DNA reads as TGTGCCAGCAGTTTGACCAGGGGGCATGGCTACACCTTC.

At least ten counts were recorded for this clonotype. The V call is TRBV10-3, the J call TRBJ1-2, with 7 bases that match TRBD1. CDR1 is ENHRY and CDR2 is SYGVKD in the germline V gene. The CDR3 has 17 residues. Unmatched junction bases numbered 10, after V lost 2 bases and J lost 1 base. Here the CDR3 reads CAISEPQGTVVNYGYTF. In nucleotides, the CDR3 is TGTGCCATCAGTGAGCCGCAGGGGACAGTCGTTAACTATGGCTACACCTTC.

This clonotype was found many times. This rearrangement joins TRBV6-1 to TRBJ1-6; 7 nucleotides match TRBD1. J lost 8 bases, V lost 10 bases, and 8 bases had no gene match. The CDR3 sequence is 13 residues long. CDR1 MNHNS and CDR2 SASEGT come from the germline V gene. Here the CDR3 reads CATAEGAHSPLHF. CDR3 nucleotide sequence: TGTGCCACGGCAGAGGGGGCGCATTCACCCCTCCACTTT.

J is TRBJ2-5 and V is TRBV27; 8 bases align to TRBD1. Looked up from germline, CDR1 is MNHEY and CDR2 is SMNVEV (reference sequence). The CDR3 is 14 residues long. With V trimmed by 6 bases and J by 5 bases, 8 bases remained unmatched. CDR3 DNA sequence: TGTGCCAGCAGCCCCCGGACAGGGTATGAGACCCAGTACTTC. It specifies CASSPRTGYETQYF.

This clonotype was counted ten times or more. CDR3 residues: CASSRAVIPYEQYF. The CDR3 bases are TGTGCCAGTAGTCGGGCCGTCATACCCTACGAGCAGTACTTC. The genes are TRBV19 and TRBJ2-7, with unresolved D. The CDR3 spans 14 residues. CDR1 and CDR2 (germline): LNHDA, SQIVND (reference sequence). V shed 5 bases and J shed 2 bases, with 13 bases lying between them.

This clonotype was picked up a small number of times. CDR3 bases: TGTGCCAGCAGCGTAGTCGACAGCCCTTTCAATTCACCCCTCCACTTT. It is translated as CASSVVDSPFNSPLHF. The chain is built from TRBV9 and TRBJ1-6; D might be TRBD1 (5 bases). Germline V gives CDR1 SGDLS, CDR2 YYNGEE. The V end was cut by 0 bases, the J end by 7 bases, with 14 bases between. The CDR3 extends over 16 amino acids. Full variable domain (rest looked up from reference TRBV9 and TRBJ1-6): DSGVTQTPKHLITATGQRVTLRCSPRSGDLSVYWYQQSLDQGLQFLIQYYNGEERAKGNILERFSAQQFPDLHSELNLSSLELGDSALYFCASSVVDSPFNSPLHFGNGTRLTVT.

This clonotype has ten or more counts. The CDR3 DNA sequence: TGTGCCTGGAGTGTACGGGGGCTTAGTGGCTACACCTTC. Translating it yields CAWSVRGLSGYTF. This sequence joins TRBV30 and TRBJ1-2, with D possibly TRBD1 on 6 matching bases. CDR1 is GTSNPN and CDR2 is SVGIG in the germline V gene (reference sequence). With 0 bases removed from V and 7 bases from J, the gap between germline ends came to 12 bases. This CDR3 region has 13 residues. Full variable domain (rest looked up from reference TRBV30 and TRBJ1-2): SQTIHQWPATLVQPVGSPLSLECTVEGTSNPNLYWYRQAAGRGLQLLFYSVGIGQISSEVPQNLSASRPQDRQFILSSKKLLLSDSGFYLCAWSVRGLSGYTFGSGTRLTVV.

This clonotype showed up many times. The rearrangement joins TRBV19 to TRBJ1-1; TRBD1 matches at 12 bases. Germline CDR1 and CDR2: LNHDA and SQIVND (reference sequence). J lost 6 bases, V lost 7 bases, and 6 bases had no gene match. The length of the CDR3 is 14 residues. CDR3 loop: CASIGRDRGPEAFF. CDR3 coding DNA: TGTGCCAGTATAGGGAGGGACAGGGGGCCTGAAGCTTTCTTT.

This clonotype was counted ten times or more. The V and J genes are TRBV7-4 and TRBJ1-2; D not certain. Germline CDR1 and CDR2: SGHVT and SQSDAQ. The V gene lost 4 bases and the J gene lost 4 bases, with 13 bases spanning the gap. There are 14 residues in the CDR3. CDR3: CASSYTQIPYGYTF. The DNA of the CDR3 is TGTGCCAGCAGCTATACACAGATCCCCTATGGCTACACCTTC.

The V gene is TRBV6-5, the J gene TRBJ2-5; TRBD2 agrees at 7 bases. With 0 bases clipped from V and 4 bases from J, the junction kept 8 bases outside the gene matches. Germline lookup yields CDR1 MNHEY and CDR2 SVGAGI. This CDR3 comprises 16 residues. The CDR3 nucleotides are TGTGCCAGCAGTTACTCGAAGAGGGACTACGGAGAGACCCAGTACTTC. Amino acids: CASSYSKRDYGETQYF.

V gene TRBV28 combines with J gene TRBJ2-7; D is unresolved. This CDR3 has 12 residues. The germline V and J ends were trimmed by 4 bases and 3 bases, with 7 bases remaining between them. Germline values: CDR1 MDHEN, CDR2 SYDVKM. In nucleotides, the CDR3 is TGTGCCAGCAGTTCGTCGGACTACGAGCAGTACTTC. Residues: CASSSSDYEQYF.

This clonotype was observed a handful of times. The chain joins TRBV18 to TRBJ2-5, with D perhaps TRBD1 (6 bases). V lost 3 bases and J lost 2, with 10 bases in between. In germline, CDR1 is KGHSH, CDR2 LQKENI. The length of the CDR3 is 14 residues. The CDR3 nucleotides are TGTGCCAGCTCACCGTACGGACAGCAAGAGACCCAGTACTTC. It is translated as CASSPYGQQETQYF.

This clonotype was recorded at least ten times. The chain couples TRBV4-1 to TRBJ1-2, with 8 positions matching TRBD1. Germline-derived CDR1 and CDR2 are MGHRA and YSYEKL. The CDR3 spans 13 residues. V was pared by 2 bases and J by 8 bases, with 4 bases of the junction left unmatched. For the CDR3, the DNA is TGCGCCAGCAGCCAACAGGGGGCGCTGGGCTACACCTTC. Its translation is CASSQQGALGYTF.